This TCR beta chain stems from a study of long-term antiretroviral therapy in people with HIV (dated by TCRdb to about 2022). With respect to the entire study: The earliest samples were collected about a decade before the 2015 WHO recommendation for immediate ART, when ART was typically delayed until CD4 counts fell. A total of under 250 cryopreserved PBMC samples were contributed to the cohort by 30 adults with confirmed HIV infection, with samples collected serially over a mean of approximately six years (range 1-12). Among the 30 or so participants with HIV, eleven were female. No cross-contamination during QIAcube processing turned up in test extractions that ran a monoclonal T-cell line alongside 33 polyclonal samples. This retrospective serial study examined whether starting ART and sustained HIV suppression were associated with changes in the composition and diversity of the TRB repertoire in peripheral blood. What the authors observed across the whole study: Because pre-ART samples had limited cell numbers, unsorted PBMC were profiled rather than sorted CD4+ and CD8+ T cells. Starting ART was linked to a significant rise in TRB diversity, yet even after long-term ART the diversity remained significantly lower than in transplant donor controls. The samples span the years 2004 to 2017, and the ART regimens used at that time may not be as effective as current regimens. Since PBMC availability was limited, sequencing covered only the TCR beta chain, with no alpha chain pairing. Compared with controls, HIV repertoires had narrower CDR3 length ranges, and the network structure pointed to an antigen-experienced repertoire that shifted only slightly toward naive after ART. The repertoire was dominated across all time points by expanded TRB clones identified before ART initiation, although this dominance was seen to fluctuate and to decrease in many PLHIV after ART. No data were available on ART adherence, viral resistance or therapy changes, limiting inferences about post-ART repertoire changes.

To be included, a participant needed at least one PBMC sample from before ART initiation plus at least two post-ART samples. Every participant with HIV received treatment in the United States of America. Before DNA extraction, cryopreserved samples containing 1-10 million PBMC were thawed and washed. At the time of the earliest PBMC sample, participants with HIV were aged between roughly 20 and 54 years. Each participant contributed PBMC samples from 1-4 timepoints before ART initiation and 2-8 timepoints after ART initiation, with a median of 7 samples. For every participant, serial HIV viral load, CD4+ T-cell count, ART history and demographic data were obtained. Using a Qiagen kit on a QIAcube, genomic DNA was extracted from unsorted PBMC, with samples processed in batches of 12. On this clone: The antigen it recognizes is unknown. No base qualities exist here, and no much larger clone lies one base off it.

Unmatched junction bases come to 1, with V trimmed by 3 bases and J by 5 bases. Its CDR3 holds 14 amino acids, cysteine through phenylalanine. Only CDR3 DNA is held: 42 bases, read in frame from base 1. Based on the germline V gene (reference sequence), the CDR1 and CDR2 sequences are LNHDA and SQIVND. The immunoSEQ hsTCRB v3.0 assay was used at survey level resolution to sequence the TRB variable region. TRB sequencing targeted a depth of about 40,000-50,000 T-cell genomes per sample. An Illumina MiSeq with a v3 150-cycle kit was used to sequence the pooled TRB libraries. Per the authors' processing: Repertoire analysis was run in R within a reproducible Nextflow workflow that covered QC, data transformation and analysis. LymphoSeq2, an R package for exploring AIRR-Seq data, was used to implement custom analyses. After excluding a few samples that yielded fewer than 5000 total TRB sequences, roughly 190 HIV repertoires remained for analysis. Among the 190 or so HIV repertoires that were kept, roughly 58 were collected before ART initiation and roughly 130 were collected after ART initiation. Repertoires were downsampled to 5000 TRB nucleotide sequences, and summary statistics were averaged over 100 downsampling iterations. Only TRB sequences with CDR3 regions of at least seven amino acids were retained for analysis. Two measures captured diversity: a Shannon entropy-derived clonality score and the Gini coefficient. In repertoire networks, the top 5000 CDR3 amino acid sequences were linked whenever an edit distance of one separated two sequences. For TRB CDR3 amino acid sequences, GLIPH2 was used to predict antigen specificity groups and MHC restriction. Known CMV, EBV, HIV or tissue antigen associations were flagged by matching CDR3 amino acid sequences against VDJdb and McPAS-TCR. Pre-ART, post-ART and control groups were compared with Wilcoxon signed-rank tests and Holm-Bonferroni correction. TCRdb obtained this table from immuneACCESS and retained in-frame rearrangements with V and J assigned. These tables miss some clones; where compared with another copy, unresolved V genes account for less than half of the shortfall, and the remainder is unexplained. The DNA was the basis for D and trimming; V, J and clone size are from that table. The sample has approximately 15,000 clones on record, under 80% of them singletons. Jointly, the top ten make up around 16% of the sample.

This sequence was found in a man aged 30 to 45 with HIV. In this chain, TRBV19 is recombined with TRBJ1-5, with 10 junctional bases fitting TRBD1. The specimen comprised unsorted PBMCs, sampled roughly 2.1 years before starting antiretroviral therapy. The CDR3 region has the sequence CASSMGQGYQPQHF. Read as DNA, the sequence is TGTGCCAGTAGTATGGGACAGGGGTATCAGCCCCAGCATTTT.